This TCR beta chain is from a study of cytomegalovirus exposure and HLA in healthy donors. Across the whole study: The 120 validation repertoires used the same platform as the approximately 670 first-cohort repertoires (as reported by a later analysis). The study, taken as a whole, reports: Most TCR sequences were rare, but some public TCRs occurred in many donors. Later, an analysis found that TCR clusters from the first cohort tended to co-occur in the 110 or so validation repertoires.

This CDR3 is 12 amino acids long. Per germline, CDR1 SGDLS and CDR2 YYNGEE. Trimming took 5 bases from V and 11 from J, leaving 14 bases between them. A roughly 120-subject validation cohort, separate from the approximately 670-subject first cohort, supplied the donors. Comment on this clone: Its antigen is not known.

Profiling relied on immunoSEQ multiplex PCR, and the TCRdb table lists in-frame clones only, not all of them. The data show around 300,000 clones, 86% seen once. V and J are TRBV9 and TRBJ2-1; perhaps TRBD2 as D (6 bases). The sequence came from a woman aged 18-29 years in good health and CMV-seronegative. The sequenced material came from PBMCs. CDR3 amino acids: CASRGEAYQQFF. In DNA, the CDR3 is TGTGCCAGCAGGGGGGAGGCCTATCAGCAGTTCTTC.